The 3 T cell receptor beta chains below were found in one sample sequenced in a study of a mutant IDH1 vaccine in newly diagnosed glioma. Data came from immunoSEQ multiplex PCR; TCRdb stores just in-frame clones and leaves some out. Of tens of thousands of clones in the sample, around 80% were seen once. Time point described: week 23, last vaccination. Doses comprised 300 ug of mutant IDH1 20-mer peptide each, plus topical imiquimod. These receptors have no identified antigens. The source material was PBMCs, sampled from a glioma patient whose treatment included an IDH1 peptide vaccine. The receptors come from a woman between 40 and 55 years old with glioma. Some clones in this sample may be carry-over from other donors' samples.

J is TRBJ1-2 and V is TRBV19, with TRBD1 matching over 7 bases. J lost 4 bases, V lost 8 bases, and 13 bases had no gene match. The CDR3 has 15 amino acids. Germline CDR1 is LNHDA and CDR2 is SQIVND (reference sequence). The CDR3 sequence: CASAPYPGTAYGYTF. The DNA for the CDR3 is TGTGCCAGTGCCCCCTATCCCGGGACAGCCTATGGCTACACCTTC.

A few counts support this clone. CDR3 sequence reads: CASSLEDGDEQYF. DNA of the CDR3: TGTGCCAGCTCACTCGAAGACGGCGACGAGCAGTACTTC. The chain combines TRBV18 with TRBJ2-7; D gene ambiguous. Germline loops: CDR1 KGHSH, CDR2 LQKENI. This CDR3 has 13 residues. V was trimmed by 4 bases and J by 5 bases, leaving 12 bases between them.

This clone showed up just once. V gene TRBV12-5 combines with J gene TRBJ1-6; D remains ambiguous. The CDR3 contains 12 residues. Between the trimmed V and J ends, which lost 1 base and 7 bases, there was a span of 2 bases. CDR1 and CDR2 (germline): LGHNT, FRNRAP. The CDR3 spells CASGLANSPLHF. In nucleotides, the CDR3 is TGTGCTAGTGGTTTGGCCAATTCACCCCTCCACTTT.